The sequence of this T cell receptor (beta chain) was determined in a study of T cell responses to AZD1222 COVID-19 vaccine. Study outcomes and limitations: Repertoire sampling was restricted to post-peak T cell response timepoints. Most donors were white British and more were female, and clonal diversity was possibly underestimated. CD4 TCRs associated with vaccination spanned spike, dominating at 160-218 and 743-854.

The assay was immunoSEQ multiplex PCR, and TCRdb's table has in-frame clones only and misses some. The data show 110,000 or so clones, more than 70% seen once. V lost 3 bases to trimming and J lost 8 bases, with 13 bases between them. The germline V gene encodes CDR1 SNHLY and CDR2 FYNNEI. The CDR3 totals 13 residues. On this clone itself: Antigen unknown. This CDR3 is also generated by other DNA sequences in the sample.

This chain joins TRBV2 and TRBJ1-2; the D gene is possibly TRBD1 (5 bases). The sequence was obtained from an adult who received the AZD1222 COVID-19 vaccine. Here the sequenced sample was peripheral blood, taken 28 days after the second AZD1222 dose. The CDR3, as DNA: TGTGCCAGCAGTGACGGCAGGGAGTTGGGCTACACCTTC. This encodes CASSDGRELGYTF.